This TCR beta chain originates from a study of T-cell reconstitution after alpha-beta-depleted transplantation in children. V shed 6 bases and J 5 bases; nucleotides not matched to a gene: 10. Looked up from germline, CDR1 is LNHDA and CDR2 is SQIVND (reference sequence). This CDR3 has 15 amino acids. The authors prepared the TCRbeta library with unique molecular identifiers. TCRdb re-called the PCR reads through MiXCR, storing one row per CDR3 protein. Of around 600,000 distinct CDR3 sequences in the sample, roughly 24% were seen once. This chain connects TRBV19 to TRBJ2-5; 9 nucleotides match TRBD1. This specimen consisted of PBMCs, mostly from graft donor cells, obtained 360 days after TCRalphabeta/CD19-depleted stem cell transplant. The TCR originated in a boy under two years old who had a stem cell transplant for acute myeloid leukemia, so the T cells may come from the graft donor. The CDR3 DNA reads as TGTGCCAGTAGGGCATCGGGACAGGGTTGGGAGACCCAGTACTTC. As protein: CASRASGQGWETQYF.